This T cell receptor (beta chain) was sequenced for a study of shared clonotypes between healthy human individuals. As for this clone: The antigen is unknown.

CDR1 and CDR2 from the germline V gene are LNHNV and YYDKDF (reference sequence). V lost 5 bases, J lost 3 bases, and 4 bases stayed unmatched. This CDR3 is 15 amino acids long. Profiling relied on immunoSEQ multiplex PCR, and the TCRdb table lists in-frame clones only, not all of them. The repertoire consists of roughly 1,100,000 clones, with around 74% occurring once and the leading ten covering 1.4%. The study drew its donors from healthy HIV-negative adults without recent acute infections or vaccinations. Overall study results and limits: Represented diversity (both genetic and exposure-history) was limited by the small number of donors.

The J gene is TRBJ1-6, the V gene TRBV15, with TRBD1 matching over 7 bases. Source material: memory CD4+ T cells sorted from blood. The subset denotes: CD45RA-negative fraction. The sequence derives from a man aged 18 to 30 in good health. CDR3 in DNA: TGTGCCACCAGCGACCGGGACAGCTATAATTCACCCCTCCACTTT. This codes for CATSDRDSYNSPLHF.